This TCR beta chain emerged from a study of metastatic and nonmetastatic thyroid tumors (TCRdb year 2020). With respect to the entire study: The researchers compared repertoires between peripheral blood samples and tumor or nodule tissue samples from patients with malignant or benign thyroid disease. Study-wide conclusions, independent of this receptor: In both blood and tumor samples, malignant tumors were reported to have significantly higher TCR beta diversity than benign nodules.

No patient had received any treatment before thyroid surgery. Patient clinical samples collected from about 2011 to 2018 were retrospectively analysed using T-cell receptor beta sequencing. Taken from cysteine to phenylalanine, the CDR3 has 12 residues. The kept DNA is CDR3 alone, 36 bases in frame from the first base. The germline V gene supplies CDR1 MDHEN and CDR2 SYDVKM. V loses 4 bases at its end and J loses 13 bases; junction bases beyond the gene matches: 6. Within its sample, this clone is medium-sized (0.01 to 0.1%). Its antigen is unknown. Per-nucleotide qualities are absent, and no much larger clonotype sits a single base away. The method behind the library was PCR. TCRdb records Illumina HiSeq 4000 as the sequencer. High-throughput sequencing was used to profile the TCR beta-chain CDR3 region of every patient. Per the authors' processing: The researchers built a classifier to tell apart papillary thyroid cancer patients with distant metastasis, based on CDR3 differences among clinicopathological groups. The Shannon index was used to measure repertoire diversity, and the Morisita-Horn index was used to measure how similar tumor and blood repertoires were. Starting from the raw public reads, TCRdb applied fastp trimming at Q25, assembled clones with MiXCR and retained in-frame beta chains. The V and J calls and clone size come from TCRdb's table, not from the authors' own analysis. The sample yields tens of thousands of clones; 4% to 5% were counted once. The biggest ten clones account for about 21% of the sample.

Sequenced sample: blood. The origin of this receptor is a female donor with papillary thyroid cancer or a benign thyroid nodule (not recorded which). Some clones in this sample may be carry-over from other donors' samples. This chain joins TRBV28 to TRBJ2-3, with TRBD2 matching 9 junction bases. The CDR3 region reads CASSSGLAEKYF. The DNA sequence reads TGTGCCAGCAGTTCGGGACTAGCTGAGAAGTATTTT.